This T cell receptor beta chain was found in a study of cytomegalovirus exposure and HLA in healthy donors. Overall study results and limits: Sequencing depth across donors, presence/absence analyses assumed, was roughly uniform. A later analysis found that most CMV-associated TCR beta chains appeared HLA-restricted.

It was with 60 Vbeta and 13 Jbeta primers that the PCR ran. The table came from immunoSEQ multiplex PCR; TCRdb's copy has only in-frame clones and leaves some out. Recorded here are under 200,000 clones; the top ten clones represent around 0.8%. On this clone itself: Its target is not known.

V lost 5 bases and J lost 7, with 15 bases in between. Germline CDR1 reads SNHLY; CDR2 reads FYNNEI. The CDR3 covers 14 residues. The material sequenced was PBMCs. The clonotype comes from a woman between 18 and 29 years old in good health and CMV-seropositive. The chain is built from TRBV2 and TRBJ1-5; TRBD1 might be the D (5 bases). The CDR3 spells CASSLVGVHQPQHF. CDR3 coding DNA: TGTGCCAGCAGTCTGGTAGGGGTGCACCAGCCCCAGCATTTT.